A selection of T cell receptor beta chains follows, all from one sample in a study of blood T cell repertoires in COVID-19. Some clones are missing from TCRdb's copy, which holds only in-frame ones; the method was immunoSEQ multiplex PCR. The sample consists of about 150,000 clones, approximately 89% of them appearing once. The sample taken for sequencing was peripheral blood. These receptors all come from a human donor in a cohort sampled during active COVID-19. Each CDR3 is given with its conserved first and last residue. The D gene is left open where the match is weak. Not every row has a clone size; where given, it reads once, few, many or a size class.

CDR3nt	CDR3aa	abundance	len	v_gene	j_gene	d_gene
TGTGCCAGTAGTAGGACTAGCGCAACCTACGAGCAGTACTTC	CASSRTSATYEQYF	.	14	TRBV19	TRBJ2-7	TRBD2
TGCGCCAGCAGCTTGTCGGGGACTAACTATGGCTACACCTTC	CASSLSGTNYGYTF	.	14	TRBV5-1	TRBJ1-2	.
TGTGCCAGTAGTATAAGACAGGGGTCAGATACGCAGTATTTT	CASSIRQGSDTQYF	.	14	TRBV19	TRBJ2-3	TRBD1
TGTGCCAGCAGCTTGGAAGCGCTAGATGGCTACACCTTC	CASSLEALDGYTF	.	13	TRBV5-4	TRBJ1-2	.
TGTGCCACCAGCAGAGAGGCAACCTTGAACACTGAAGCTTTCTTT	CATSREATLNTEAFF	.	15	TRBV15	TRBJ1-1	.
TGCGCCAGCAGCTTTAGAACCGGGACAACAAATGAAAAACTGTTTTTT	CASSFRTGTTNEKLFF	.	16	TRBV5-1	TRBJ1-4	.
TGTGCCAGCAGTATCGGGACTAGGGCAGATACGCAGTATTTT	CASSIGTRADTQYF	.	14	TRBV6-2/TRBV6-3	TRBJ2-3	TRBD2
TGTGCCAGCACCTTTAACGAGGGGACTATCTATGGCTACACCTTC	CASTFNEGTIYGYTF	.	15	TRBV5-4	TRBJ1-2	.
TGTGCCTCCACAGACAGGGGCGTGGGGGAAAGCAAGGAAAAACTGTTTTTT	CASTDRGVGESKEKLFF	.	17	TRBV7-9	TRBJ1-4	TRBD1
TGTGCCAGCAGCTTAGGGCCTAGCGGGGGCTACGAGCAGTACTTC	CASSLGPSGGYEQYF	.	15	TRBV7-9	TRBJ2-7	TRBD2
TGTGCCAGCAGCAAACAGGGCTTCGAGCGCAGGGGAACTAACGAGCAGTACTTC	CASSKQGFERRGTNEQYF	.	18	TRBV9	TRBJ2-7	.
TGTGCCAGCATCGAGGTGGGGCTCTTTCAGCCCCAGCATTTT	CASIEVGLFQPQHF	.	14	TRBV5-8	TRBJ1-5	.
TGTGCTAGTGGTCCCCCTACCAGGGGGAATGAAAAACTGTTTTTT	CASGPPTRGNEKLFF	.	15	TRBV12-5	TRBJ1-4	TRBD1
TGTGCCAGCAGCAAGGGACAGCCTAATGAAAAACTGTTTTTT	CASSKGQPNEKLFF	.	14	TRBV2	TRBJ1-4	TRBD1
TGTGCCAGCGGGTCGGGGTACACTGAAGCTTTCTTT	CASGSGYTEAFF	.	12	TRBV6-5	TRBJ1-1	.
TGCGCCAGCAGCTTCCAGGGGGCGCCGGAGACCCAGTACTTC	CASSFQGAPETQYF	.	14	TRBV5-1	TRBJ2-5	TRBD1
TGTGCCAGCAGCCACTTCGGGGGTAGCTATGGCTACACCTTC	CASSHFGGSYGYTF	.	14	TRBV5-4	TRBJ1-2	.
TGTGCCAGCAGCGTAGGACAGGGCAACGGGGAGCTGTTTTTT	CASSVGQGNGELFF	.	14	TRBV9	TRBJ2-2	TRBD1
TGTGCCAGCAGCTCTGACAGGGCCCGAGAAAAACTGTTTTTT	CASSSDRAREKLFF	.	14	TRBV6-2/TRBV6-3	TRBJ1-4	TRBD1
TGTGCCAGCAGCCAACGGGGGACAGCTAATCTTTACACCATATATTTT	CASSQRGTANLYTIYF	.	16	TRBV3-1/TRBV3-2	TRBJ1-3	TRBD1
TGTGCCAGCAGCCCGGACGGGAGCTCCTACAATGAGCAGTTCTTC	CASSPDGSSYNEQFF	once	15	TRBV3-1/TRBV3-2	TRBJ2-1	.
TGTGCCAGCAGCAAAAGGACAGGTTTGGCGGCTTTCTTT	CASSKRTGLAAFF	.	13	TRBV9	TRBJ1-1	TRBD1
TGCGCCAGCAGCACTTCGACAGGGACGGAGGGGGAGCTGTTTTTT	CASSTSTGTEGELFF	.	15	TRBV5-1	TRBJ2-2	TRBD1
TGTGCCAGCAGCCGACCGGGATCCCAAGAGACCCAGTACTTC	CASSRPGSQETQYF	.	14	TRBV7-9	TRBJ2-5	.
TGCAGCGTTGAGGAGACGGGCTATGGCTACACCTTC	CSVEETGYGYTF	.	12	TRBV29-1	TRBJ1-2	.
TGCGCCAGCAGCTTGGGAGGCCAAGGCTACACCTTC	CASSLGGQGYTF	.	12	TRBV5-1	TRBJ1-2	.
TGTGCCAGCAGCTTCCTTCCTCCGACAGGTCCGGAGACCCAGTACTTC	CASSFLPPTGPETQYF	once	16	TRBV7-9	TRBJ2-5	.
TGTGCCAGCAGCCAAGGAGCGGGGAGCTCCTACGAGCAGTACTTC	CASSQGAGSSYEQYF	.	15	TRBV11-3	TRBJ2-7	TRBD2
TGTGCCAGCAGCGTAGCAGGGTTCCAAGAGACCCAGTACTTC	CASSVAGFQETQYF	.	14	TRBV9	TRBJ2-5	.
TGCGCCAGCAGCGCCCAACAGGAGAACACTGAAGCTTTCTTT	CASSAQQENTEAFF	once	14	TRBV4-3	TRBJ1-1	.
TGCGCCAGCAGCCCCTCCGGCACGAGGGCCTCTGGGGCCAACGTCCTGACTTTC	CASSPSGTRASGANVLTF	.	18	TRBV5-1	TRBJ2-6	.
TGTGCCAGCAGTCCCTGGGCAGAAACTAATGAAAAACTGTTTTTT	CASSPWAETNEKLFF	.	15	TRBV6-5	TRBJ1-4	.
TGCAGCGTGAGCGGACAGGGACGGTCCTACGAGCAGTACTTC	CSVSGQGRSYEQYF	.	14	TRBV29-1	TRBJ2-7	TRBD1
TGTGCCAGCAGCTCGACAAGTTATAATTCACCCCTCCACTTT	CASSSTSYNSPLHF	once	14	TRBV9	TRBJ1-6	.
TGTGCCAGCAGCCCTGTGAGGAGCACCGGGGAGCTGTTTTTT	CASSPVRSTGELFF	.	14	TRBV7-9	TRBJ2-2	.